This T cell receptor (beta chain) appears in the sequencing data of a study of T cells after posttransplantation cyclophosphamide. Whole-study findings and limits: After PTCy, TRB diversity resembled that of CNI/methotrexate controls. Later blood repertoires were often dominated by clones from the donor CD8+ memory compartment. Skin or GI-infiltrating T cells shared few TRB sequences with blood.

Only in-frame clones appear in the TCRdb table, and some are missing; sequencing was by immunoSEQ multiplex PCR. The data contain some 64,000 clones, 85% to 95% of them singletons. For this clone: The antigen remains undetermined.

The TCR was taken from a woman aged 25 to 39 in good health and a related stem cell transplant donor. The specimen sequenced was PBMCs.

This chain's CDR3 is CASSLDPYSNTQYF. In DNA form, the CDR3 reads TGTGCCAGCAGCTTAGATCCCTACTCGAATACGCAGTATTTT. The rearrangement joins TRBV11-2 to TRBJ2-3; D is uncertain. The ends were cut back, 0 bases at V and 7 bases at J, with 11 bases in the middle. Germline V lookup: CDR1 SGHAT, CDR2 FQNNGV. CDR3 length: 14 residues. The whole variable domain, remainder taken from reference TRBV11-2 and TRBJ2-3, is EAGVAQSPRYKIIEKRQSVAFWCNPISGHATLYWYQQILGQGPKLLIQFQNNGVVDDSQLPKDRFSAERLKGVDSTLKIQPAKLEDSAVYLCASSLDPYSNTQYFGPGTRLTVL.